This T cell receptor (beta chain) was retrieved from a study of blood T cell repertoires in COVID-19. About the study: T cells, B-cell-depleted T cells, or PBMCs supplied cDNA or gDNA.

The CDR3 extends over 15 amino acids. From germline, CDR1 is LNHDA and CDR2 SQIVND (reference sequence). V gave up 3 bases and J gave up 4 bases, with 15 bases separating them. The authors' processing: Amplification with reference gene primers provided the estimates of nucleated cell counts. Sequencing used immunoSEQ multiplex PCR; TCRdb keeps in-frame clones, though not all of them. V, J and clone size are those of that table, while D and trimming were read from the DNA. There are approximately 380,000 clones in the sample; roughly 85% occur only once, and 3% to 4.5% lies in the top ten. The chain combines TRBV19 with TRBJ1-1; a weak D match, TRBD1 (5 bases). This TCR was recovered from a woman aged 18-29 years with acute or convalescent COVID-19. Sequenced material: peripheral blood. The chain's CDR3 is CASSIRAELGTEAFF. Here the CDR3 DNA reads TGTGCCAGTAGTATCAGGGCGGAGTTAGGCACTGAAGCTTTCTTT.